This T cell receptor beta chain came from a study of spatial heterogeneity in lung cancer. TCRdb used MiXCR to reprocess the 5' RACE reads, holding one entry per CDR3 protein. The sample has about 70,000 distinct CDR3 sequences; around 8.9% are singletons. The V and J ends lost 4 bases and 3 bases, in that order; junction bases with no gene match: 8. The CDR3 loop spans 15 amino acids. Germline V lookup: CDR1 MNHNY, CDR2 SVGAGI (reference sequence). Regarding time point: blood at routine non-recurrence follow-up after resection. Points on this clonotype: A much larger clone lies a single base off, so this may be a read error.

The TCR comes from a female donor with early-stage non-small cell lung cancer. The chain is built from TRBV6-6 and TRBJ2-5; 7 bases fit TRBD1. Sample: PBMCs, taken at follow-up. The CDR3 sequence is CASSFSETGKETQYF. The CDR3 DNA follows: TGTGCCAGCAGTTTTTCAGAGACAGGGAAAGAGACCCAGTACTTC.